A selection of T cell receptor beta chains follows, all from one sample in a study of response to subunit inactivated influenza vaccine. Each CDR3 protein is one row after TCRdb ran MiXCR on the RT-PCR reads. The sample yields fewer than 650,000 distinct CDR3 sequences, 13% seen once. Sequencing was performed on PBMCs from blood, taken more than 35 days after vaccination. The receptors originated from a man between 45 and 60 years old who received an inactivated influenza vaccine. Both conserved end residues are part of each CDR3.

CASSPGTGYNEQFF,TRBV5-1,TRBJ2-1,14
CASSFGTERRGYTF,TRBV7-2,TRBJ1-2,14
CASSSPSGTTVADTQYF,TRBV5-1,TRBJ2-3,17
CSATGTGSYNSPLHF,TRBV20-1,TRBJ1-6,15
CASSSGTSGGASLNTQYF,TRBV27,TRBJ2-3,18
CASSLGALSKNIQYF,TRBV5-1,TRBJ2-4,15
CSAPMSGGAKETQYF,TRBV20-1,TRBJ2-5,15
CASRSRTQGPNQPQHF,TRBV6-1,TRBJ1-5,16
CASSLIPVGSYEQYF,TRBV27,TRBJ2-7,15
CASSLGVDLAKNIQYF,TRBV5-1,TRBJ2-4,16
CSVAGSISSYEQYF,TRBV29-1,TRBJ2-7,14
CSARDMSHSNQPQHF,TRBV20-1,TRBJ1-5,15
CASSPDSLYRPPTDISTDTQYF,TRBV4-2,TRBJ2-3,22
CASSFTGTNAYEQYF,TRBV5-1,TRBJ2-7,15
CASSLVGVKTHYF,TRBV12-3/TRBV12-4,TRBJ2-5,13